The next 26 T cell receptor beta chains were all read from a single sample in a study of cytomegalovirus exposure and HLA in healthy donors. PCR amplification relied on 60 Vbeta primers (plus 13 Jbeta primers). Sequencing used immunoSEQ multiplex PCR; TCRdb keeps in-frame clones, though not all of them. The sample has about 140,000 clones; 65% to 80% are singletons. Sample: PBMCs. The receptor source for this set is a woman between 40 and 55 years old in good health and CMV-seronegative.

This clone was observed a handful of times. The CDR3 nucleotides are TGTGCCAGCAGTTCTTGGACCGGGAGTGAAGCTTTCTTT. This sequence encodes CASSSWTGSEAFF. This chain joins TRBV27 and TRBJ1-1; D gene ambiguous. V was cut by 4 bases and J by 7 bases, with 13 bases left in between. This CDR3 is built from 13 residues. The germline V gene encodes CDR1 MNHEY and CDR2 SMNVEV (reference sequence).

The chain recombines TRBV5-6 with TRBJ2-7, with a weak D call TRBD2 (6 bases). CDR3 length equals 13 residues. The germline CDR1 and CDR2 sequences are SGHDT and YYEEEE. The V end was cut by 4 bases, the J end by 4 bases, with 12 bases between. In nucleotides, the CDR3 is TGTGCCAGCAGCCGGGAGTGGTCTTACGAGCAGTACTTC. Translating gives CASSREWSYEQYF.

The rearrangement links TRBV4-1 to TRBJ2-7, with 11 nucleotides matching TRBD2. CDR3 length: 15 amino acids. V trimming: 4 bases; J trimming: 4 bases; junction bases outside the gene matches: 6. The germline CDR1 and CDR2 sequences are MGHRA and YSYEKL. CDR3 protein: CASSRTSGGPYEQYF. The DNA for the CDR3 is TGCGCCAGCAGCCGCACTAGCGGGGGCCCTTACGAGCAGTACTTC.

CDR3 in amino acids: CASSPQGQGAPGELFF. The DNA of the CDR3 is TGTGCCAGCAGCCCCCAGGGACAGGGGGCCCCCGGGGAGCTGTTTTTT. V usage is TRBV2 and J usage is TRBJ2-2; 12 bases are shared with TRBD1. Germline V gene lookup returns CDR1 SNHLY and CDR2 FYNNEI. J lost 6 bases, V lost 6 bases, and 8 bases had no gene match. This CDR3 is built from 16 residues.

The chain has TRBV5-1 and TRBJ2-1, with D tentatively TRBD1 (5 bases). The V end was cut by 5 bases, the J end by 7 bases, with 19 bases between. The germline V gene has CDR1 SGHRS and CDR2 YFSETQ. The CDR3 loop spans 15 amino acids. CDR3 protein: CASRPTGRVGNEQFF. The CDR3 DNA is TGCGCCAGCAGACCAACAGGCAGGGTTGGGAATGAGCAGTTCTTC.

This chain uses TRBV5-1 with TRBJ1-6; D possibly corresponds to TRBD1 (6 bases). V gave up 0 bases and J gave up 7 bases, with 14 bases separating them. Germline V gene lookup returns CDR1 SGHRS and CDR2 YFSETQ. There are 16 residues in the CDR3. This CDR3 reads CASSLEGEGRNSPLHF. The CDR3 nucleotides read TGCGCCAGCAGCTTGGAGGGGGAGGGGCGAAATTCACCCCTCCACTTT.

The rearrangement uses TRBV10-3 and TRBJ2-3; tentative D call: TRBD2 (6 bases). The V end was cut by 7 bases, the J end by 4 bases, with 18 bases between. Germline CDR1 is ENHRY and CDR2 is SYGVKD. CDR3 length: 15 amino acids. The CDR3 region has the DNA TGTGCCATCAAGGGAGGCGAAGCCGCCGCAGATACGCAGTATTTT. Translation: CAIKGGEAAADTQYF.

The chain is built from TRBV13 and TRBJ2-7; D perhaps matches TRBD1 (5 bases). CDR3 length: 14 amino acids. With 0 bases removed from V and 3 bases from J, the gap between germline ends came to 9 bases. Per the germline V gene, CDR1 is PRHDT and CDR2 is FYEKMQ (reference sequence). In DNA, the CDR3 is TGTGCCAGCAGCTTAGGCTTAGGGGACTACGAGCAGTACTTC. Its translation: CASSLGLGDYEQYF.

The chain combines TRBV19 with TRBJ2-3; TRBD2 aligns across 9 bases. The CDR3 contains 14 residues. V was pared by 7 bases and J by 3 bases, with 5 bases of the junction left unmatched. Germline CDR1 reads LNHDA; CDR2 reads SQIVND (reference sequence). Here the CDR3 reads CASTSGGSTDTQYF. Here the CDR3 DNA reads TGTGCCAGTACGAGCGGGGGGTCAACAGATACGCAGTATTTT.

V and J are TRBV28 and TRBJ2-5, with 7 nucleotides matching TRBD2. This CDR3 has 11 amino acids. Germline trimming cut 10 bases from V and 5 bases from J; bases unmatched to any gene: 4. Looked up from germline, CDR1 is MDHEN and CDR2 is SYDVKM. The CDR3 spells CATRRGETQYF. CDR3 nucleotides: TGTGCCACCCGGCGGGGGGAGACCCAGTACTTC.

The J gene is TRBJ1-2, the V gene TRBV7-6; TRBD1 aligns across 8 bases. V shed 5 bases, J shed 4 bases, and the junction held 9 bases outside the gene matches. CDR1 and CDR2 from the germline V gene are SGHVS and FNYEAQ. The CDR3 consists of 15 residues. The CDR3 DNA sequence: TGTGCCAGCAGCCCAGGACAGGGTTTATTCTATGGCTACACCTTC. This codes for CASSPGQGLFYGYTF.

The J gene is TRBJ2-3, the V gene TRBV18, with TRBD1 matching 8 bases. After removal of 6 bases from V and 1 base from J, the junction contained 12 bases not matched to a gene. The CDR3 contains 17 residues. From germline, CDR1 is KGHSH and CDR2 LQKENI. CDR3 sequence reads: CASSLRQGRQGTDTQYF. The DNA for the CDR3 is TGTGCCAGCTCTCTTCGACAGGGGCGACAGGGCACAGATACGCAGTATTTT.

The V and J genes are TRBV19 and TRBJ1-2, with 9 nucleotides matching TRBD1. The CDR3 loop spans 16 amino acids. V shed 5 bases, J shed 6 bases, and the junction held 13 bases outside the gene matches. Germline V gene lookup returns CDR1 LNHDA and CDR2 SQIVND (reference sequence). CDR3 protein: CASSPGTGIGRDGYTF. In DNA form, the CDR3 reads TGTGCCAGTAGTCCCGGGACAGGGATCGGGCGGGATGGCTACACCTTC.

V is TRBV10-3 and J is TRBJ1-1; 7 bases map to TRBD1. Per the germline V gene, CDR1 is ENHRY and CDR2 is SYGVKD. The CDR3 covers 14 residues. Trimming at V came to 8 bases and at J to 4 bases, leaving 10 bases not matched to a gene. For the CDR3, the DNA is TGTGCCATCCGTACAGGGGCGGACTCCACTGAAGCTTTCTTT. Residues: CAIRTGADSTEAFF.

The chain is built from TRBV5-1 and TRBJ2-2, with a weak D call TRBD1 (5 bases). CDR1 and CDR2 from the germline V gene are SGHRS and YFSETQ. V lost 1 base to trimming and J lost 0 bases, with 10 bases between them. This CDR3 is built from 16 residues. The CDR3 spells CASSLTTGANTGELFF. As DNA, the CDR3 is TGCGCCAGCAGCTTGACTACAGGTGCGAACACCGGGGAGCTGTTTTTT.

This chain uses TRBV29-1 with TRBJ2-1, with D possibly TRBD1 on 5 matching bases. Germline CDR1 SQVTM, CDR2 ANQGSEA. The CDR3 totals 15 residues. The V end lost 5 bases, the J end lost 5 bases, and 19 bases lay between the germline ends. CDR3 DNA sequence: TGCAGCGTTACGAGATGGGGCCGCCCCGACAATGAGCAGTTCTTC. It is translated as CSVTRWGRPDNEQFF.

V usage is TRBV11-2 and J usage is TRBJ1-5; TRBD1 matches at 11 bases. Germline trimming cut 5 bases from V and 5 bases from J; bases unmatched to any gene: 2. The CDR3 covers 14 residues. Germline CDR1 and CDR2: SGHAT and FQNNGV. The DNA for the CDR3 is TGTGCCAGCAGCCAGGACAGGGGGCATCAGCCCCAGCATTTT. It codes for CASSQDRGHQPQHF.

The chain couples TRBV4-2 to TRBJ2-2; 8 positions agree with TRBD2. With V trimmed by 4 bases and J by 2 bases, 9 bases remained unmatched. Germline CDR1 reads LGHNA; CDR2 reads YNFKEQ. The CDR3 contains 17 residues. CDR3: CASSPQGSGSNTGELFF. The CDR3 coding sequence is TGTGCCAGCAGCCCTCAGGGCAGCGGGAGCAACACCGGGGAGCTGTTTTTT.

The chain uses TRBV7-8 and TRBJ2-7, with 10 bases fitting TRBD2. The germline V gene has CDR1 SGHVS and CDR2 FQNEAQ. This CDR3 spans 15 amino acids. The V segment lost 3 bases and the J segment 0 bases; nucleotides outside the gene matches: 2. This CDR3 reads CASSLGTSASYEQYF. CDR3 nucleotide sequence: TGTGCCAGCAGCTTGGGGACTAGCGCCTCCTACGAGCAGTACTTC.

J is TRBJ2-3 and V is TRBV19; tentatively, D is TRBD1 (6 bases). V lost 5 bases to trimming and J lost 2 bases, with 11 bases between them. Per germline, CDR1 LNHDA and CDR2 SQIVND (reference sequence). The CDR3 consists of 14 residues. The CDR3: CASSVDRHTDTQYF. The CDR3 nucleotides read TGTGCCAGTAGTGTCGACAGGCACACAGATACGCAGTATTTT.

The V and J genes are TRBV28 and TRBJ1-2; tentative D call: TRBD1 (6 bases). This CDR3 is built from 15 residues. The V and J ends lost 2 bases and 3 bases respectively, with 13 bases between them. Germline assignment: CDR1 MDHEN and CDR2 SYDVKM. The CDR3, as DNA: TGTGCCAGCAGTTTAAGATTTGGACAGCACTATGGCTACACCTTC. The encoded protein is CASSLRFGQHYGYTF.

The chain employs TRBV6-6 and TRBJ2-7; a possible D gene is TRBD2 (6 bases). V was shortened by 6 bases and J by 0 bases, with 12 bases between the two germline ends. This CDR3 spans 14 amino acids. The germline V gene encodes CDR1 MNHNY and CDR2 SVGAGI (reference sequence). CDR3 nucleotides: TGTGCCAGCAGGGGGGGAGGAAGCTCCTACGAGCAGTACTTC. Amino acid sequence: CASRGGGSSYEQYF.

The chain carries TRBV5-5 and TRBJ1-1; D gene ambiguous. CDR3 length: 14 amino acids. Germline lookup yields CDR1 SGHKS and CDR2 YYEKEE (reference sequence). V lost 2 bases and J 3 bases, leaving 11 bases between the germline ends. For the CDR3, the DNA is TGTGCCAGCAGCTTAATTTTAGAGGACACTGAAGCTTTCTTT. Amino acids: CASSLILEDTEAFF.

The chain is built from TRBV7-6 and TRBJ1-2, with D perhaps matching TRBD1 (5 bases). V was clipped by 4 bases and J by 2 bases, with 17 bases between them. In germline, CDR1 is SGHVS, CDR2 FNYEAQ. The CDR3 loop spans 16 amino acids. DNA for the CDR3: TGTGCCAGCAGCTATAATAGTGTTACAGGAAACTATGGCTACACCTTC. Translating it yields CASSYNSVTGNYGYTF.

This chain joins TRBV11-2 and TRBJ2-2; D perhaps matches TRBD1 (6 bases). Germline V gives CDR1 SGHAT, CDR2 FQNNGV. Trimming removed 3 bases at V and 6 bases at J, with 23 bases between. The CDR3 contains 18 residues. The CDR3 coding sequence is TGTGCCAGCAGCTTTGGAGCTTACGGTAGGGGGACGGCCGGGGAGCTGTTTTTT. It is translated as CASSFGAYGRGTAGELFF.

This clone was counted between two and nine times. This rearrangement joins TRBV25-1 to TRBJ1-3; D gene uncertain. CDR3 length equals 15 residues. Deletions cut 5 bases from V and 0 bases from J, with 11 bases between. Germline V gives CDR1 MGHDK, CDR2 SYGVNS. In DNA form, the CDR3 reads TGTGCCAGCAGTCCCGCAGGCCTCTCTGGAAACACCATATATTTT. The encoded protein is CASSPAGLSGNTIYF.